Below are 13 T cell receptor beta chains sequenced from a single sample in a study of Ad26.COV2.S vaccination and SARS-CoV-2 variants. Treatment indicated: roughly 19 received Ad26.COV2.S at low or high dose, single or two shots; about five received placebo; per-sample allocation not given. Sampling took place 63 days after the first vaccine or placebo injection. Profiling relied on immunoSEQ multiplex PCR, and the TCRdb table lists in-frame clones only, not all of them. The table shows about 350,000 clones, with approximately 90% occurring only once. The sequencing used peripheral blood, collected in a trial of Ad26.COV2.S vaccine versus placebo. The receptors derive from a person between 18 and 65 years old who received the Ad26.COV2.S COVID-19 vaccine or a placebo.

The gene calls are TRBV5-4 and TRBJ2-2, with 7 bases fitting TRBD1. There are 15 residues in the CDR3. The germline gives CDR1 SGHNT, CDR2 YYREEE (reference sequence). V dropped 3 bases and J dropped 4; count of bases not matched to a gene: 6. The CDR3 here is CASSSGQATTGELFF. The CDR3, as DNA: TGTGCCAGCAGCTCTGGACAGGCTACCACCGGGGAGCTGTTTTTT.

This chain links TRBV2 with TRBJ1-5; no definite D call. Germline V gene lookup returns CDR1 SNHLY and CDR2 FYNNEI. V lost 5 bases, J lost 4 bases, and 21 bases lay in between. The CDR3 covers 17 residues. The CDR3 bases are TGTGCCAGCAGTCGCCGTACACCTGCTAGATATAATCAGCCCCAGCATTTT. The encoded protein is CASSRRTPARYNQPQHF.

This chain links TRBV28 with TRBJ1-1; D is uncertain. The CDR3 loop spans 11 amino acids. Germline V lookup: CDR1 MDHEN, CDR2 SYDVKM. The CDR3 reads CVGPENTEAFF. The CDR3 DNA reads TGTGTGGGCCCCGAGAACACTGAAGCTTTCTTT.

The chain links TRBV5-1 to TRBJ2-6; D might be TRBD1 (6 bases). The CDR3 runs 16 residues. Trimming took 4 bases from V and 0 from J, leaving 11 bases between them. The germline V gene encodes CDR1 SGHRS and CDR2 YFSETQ. CDR3 region: CASSPTGNSGANVLTF. The CDR3 nucleotides read TGCGCCAGCAGCCCGACAGGAAACTCTGGGGCCAACGTCCTGACTTTC. The whole variable domain, remainder taken from reference TRBV5-1 and TRBJ2-6, is KAGVTQTPRYLIKTRGQQVTLSCSPISGHRSVSWYQQTPGQGLQFLFEYFSETQRNKGNFPGRFSGRQFSNSRSEMNVSTLELGDSALYLCASSPTGNSGANVLTFGAGSRLTVL.

The chain joins TRBV6-5 to TRBJ2-7; D is unclear. Looked up from germline, CDR1 is MNHEY and CDR2 is SVGAGI. The V and J ends lost 5 bases and 1 base respectively, with 9 bases between them. The CDR3 extends over 13 amino acids. CDR3 nucleotides: TGTGCCAGCAGTCCGACACAGTCCTACGAGCAGTACTTC. Protein sequence: CASSPTQSYEQYF.

This chain connects TRBV7-9 to TRBJ2-1; no clear D gene. Trimming shortened V by 4 bases and J by 8 bases, and 21 bases separated the two germline ends. This CDR3 comprises 16 residues. CDR1 is SEHNR and CDR2 is FQNEAQ in the germline V gene (reference sequence). CDR3 nucleotide sequence: TGTGCCAGCAGCTCCCCTCTTGTGACCCGTCCGGATGAGCAGTTCTTC. Translated, it gives CASSSPLVTRPDEQFF.

DNA for the CDR3: TGTGCCAGCAGTTTATACCCATTGGATGGGGGCTACACCTTC. As protein: CASSLYPLDGGYTF. The J gene is TRBJ1-2, the V gene TRBV27, with D unclear. There are 14 residues in the CDR3. V lost 1 base and J 8 bases, leaving 14 bases between the germline ends. CDR1 and CDR2 (germline): MNHEY, SMNVEV (reference sequence).

This clone showed up just once. The chain employs TRBV11-2 and TRBJ2-3; 7 bases line up with TRBD1. Germline V CDR1 and CDR2: SGHAT, FQNNGV. The CDR3 is made up of 16 amino acids. After removal of 5 bases from V and 4 bases from J, the junction contained 12 bases not matched to a gene. Here the CDR3 reads CASSPSPRGSADTQYF. DNA for the CDR3: TGTGCCAGCAGCCCAAGCCCCAGGGGGAGTGCAGATACGCAGTATTTT.

The chain couples TRBV12-3 or TRBV12-4 to TRBJ1-5; no clear D gene. Between the trimmed V and J ends, which lost 1 base and 6 bases, there was a span of 7 bases. The CDR3 length is 13 residues. The CDR3 here is CASSLEGLQPQHF. CDR3 DNA sequence: TGTGCCAGCAGTTTAGAAGGGCTTCAGCCCCAGCATTTT.

This chain uses TRBV10-1 with TRBJ1-2; tentative D call: TRBD1 (5 bases). Germline V gene sequence: CDR1 WNHNN, CDR2 SYGVQD (reference sequence). The CDR3 totals 14 residues. Trimming took off 2 bases at V and 7 bases at J, with 14 bases between the two ends. The CDR3 protein is CASSETGQSFGYTF. CDR3 in DNA: TGCGCCAGCAGTGAGACGGGGCAGTCGTTTGGCTACACCTTC.

The genes are TRBV28 and TRBJ2-7; tentative D call: TRBD2 (5 bases). CDR1 is MDHEN and CDR2 is SYDVKM in the germline V gene. The CDR3 is 13 amino acids. The V end lost 5 bases, the J end lost 3 bases, and 11 bases lay between the germline ends. CDR3 protein: CASSHTGIYEQYF. The CDR3 DNA sequence: TGTGCCAGCAGTCACACGGGGATCTACGAGCAGTACTTC.

This clone was picked up one time. The chain links TRBV6-5 to TRBJ2-7; TRBD2 agrees at 7 bases. The V and J ends lost 5 bases and 0 bases, in that order; junction bases with no gene match: 7. The CDR3 is made up of 15 amino acids. Germline-derived CDR1 and CDR2 are MNHEY and SVGAGI. This CDR3 reads CASSLPGGGSYEQYF. The CDR3 nucleotides read TGTGCCAGCAGTCTCCCAGGCGGGGGCTCCTACGAGCAGTACTTC.

This chain joins TRBV6-2 or TRBV6-3 and TRBJ1-1; D unclear. Trimming cost V 6 bases and J 4 bases, with 24 bases left between them. This CDR3 is 17 amino acids long. Germline V gene data show CDR1 as MNHEY and CDR2 as SVGEGT. The CDR3 protein is CASSPKFAGHEGTEAFF. The CDR3 DNA is TGTGCCAGCAGCCCTAAATTTGCTGGGCATGAAGGCACTGAAGCTTTCTTT.